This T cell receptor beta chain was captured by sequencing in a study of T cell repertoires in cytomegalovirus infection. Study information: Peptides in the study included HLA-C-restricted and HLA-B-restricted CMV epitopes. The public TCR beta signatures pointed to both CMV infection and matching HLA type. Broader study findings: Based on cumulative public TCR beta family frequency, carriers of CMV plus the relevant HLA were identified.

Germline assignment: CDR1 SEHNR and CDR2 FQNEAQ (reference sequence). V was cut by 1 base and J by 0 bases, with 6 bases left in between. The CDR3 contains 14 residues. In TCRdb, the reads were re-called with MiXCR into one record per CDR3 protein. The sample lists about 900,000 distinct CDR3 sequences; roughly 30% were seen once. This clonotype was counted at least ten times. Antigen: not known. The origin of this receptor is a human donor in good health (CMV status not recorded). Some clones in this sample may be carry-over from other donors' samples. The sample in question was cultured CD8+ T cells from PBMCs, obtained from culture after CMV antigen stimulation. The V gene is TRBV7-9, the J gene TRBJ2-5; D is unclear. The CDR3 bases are TGTGCCAGCAGCTTAGTCAGATACCAAGAGACCCAGTACTTC. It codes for CASSLVRYQETQYF.